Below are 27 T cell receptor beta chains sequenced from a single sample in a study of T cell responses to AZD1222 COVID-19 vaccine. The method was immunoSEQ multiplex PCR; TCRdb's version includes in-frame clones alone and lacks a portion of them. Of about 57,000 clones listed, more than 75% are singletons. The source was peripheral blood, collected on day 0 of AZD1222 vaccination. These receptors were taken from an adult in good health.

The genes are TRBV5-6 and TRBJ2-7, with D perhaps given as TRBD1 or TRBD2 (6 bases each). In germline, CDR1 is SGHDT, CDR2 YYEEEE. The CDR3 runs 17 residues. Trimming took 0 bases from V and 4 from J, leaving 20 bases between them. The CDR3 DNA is TGTGCCAGCAGCTTGGTAGCTTCGGGGGCGGCCAGGTACGAGCAGTACTTC. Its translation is CASSLVASGAARYEQYF.

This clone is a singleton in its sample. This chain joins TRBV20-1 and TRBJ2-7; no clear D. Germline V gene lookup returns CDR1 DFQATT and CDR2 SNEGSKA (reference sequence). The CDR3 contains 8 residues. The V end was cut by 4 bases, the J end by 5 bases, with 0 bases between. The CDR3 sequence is CSANEQYF. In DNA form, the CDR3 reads TGCAGTGCTAACGAGCAGTACTTC.

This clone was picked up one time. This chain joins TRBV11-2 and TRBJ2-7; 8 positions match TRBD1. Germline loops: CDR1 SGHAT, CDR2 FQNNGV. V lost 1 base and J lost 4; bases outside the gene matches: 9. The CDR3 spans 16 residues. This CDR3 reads CASSLGTGMGNYEQYF. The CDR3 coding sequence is TGTGCCAGCAGCTTAGGGACAGGGATGGGGAATTACGAGCAGTACTTC.

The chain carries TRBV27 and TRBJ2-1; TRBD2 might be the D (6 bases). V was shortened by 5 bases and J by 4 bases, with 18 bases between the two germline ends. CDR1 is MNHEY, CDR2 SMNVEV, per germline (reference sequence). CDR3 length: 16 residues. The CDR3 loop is CASSNQPRGSYNEQFF. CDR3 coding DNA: TGTGCCAGCAGTAACCAACCCCGGGGGAGTTACAATGAGCAGTTCTTC.

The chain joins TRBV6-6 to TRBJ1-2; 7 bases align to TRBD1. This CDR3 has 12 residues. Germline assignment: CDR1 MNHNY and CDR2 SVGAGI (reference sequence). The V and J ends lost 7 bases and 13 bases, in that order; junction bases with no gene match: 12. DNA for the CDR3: TGTGCCAGCAAACGGGACAGATGGTCCGCCACCTTC. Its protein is CASKRDRWSATF.

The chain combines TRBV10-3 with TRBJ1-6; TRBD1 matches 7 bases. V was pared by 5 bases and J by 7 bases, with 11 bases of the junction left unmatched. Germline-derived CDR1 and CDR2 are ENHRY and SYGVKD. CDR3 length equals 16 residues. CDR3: CAISPIGTVHNSPLHF. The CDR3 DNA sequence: TGTGCCATCAGTCCCATAGGGACAGTACACAATTCACCCCTCCACTTT.

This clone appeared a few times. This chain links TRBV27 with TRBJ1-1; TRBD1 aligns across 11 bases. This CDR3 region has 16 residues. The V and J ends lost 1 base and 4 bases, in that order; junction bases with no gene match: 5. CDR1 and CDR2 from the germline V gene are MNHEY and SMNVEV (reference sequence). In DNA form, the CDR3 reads TGTGCCAGCAGTTTATACGGGACAGGGGGAGGCACTGAAGCTTTCTTT. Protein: CASSLYGTGGGTEAFF.

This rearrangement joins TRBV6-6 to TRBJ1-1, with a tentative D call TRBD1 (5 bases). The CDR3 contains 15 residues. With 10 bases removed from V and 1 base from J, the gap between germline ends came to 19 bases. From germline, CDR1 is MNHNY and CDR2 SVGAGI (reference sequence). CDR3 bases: TGTGCCACCCAGGGAGTACATGGGGGGAACACTGAAGCTTTCTTT. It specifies CATQGVHGGNTEAFF.

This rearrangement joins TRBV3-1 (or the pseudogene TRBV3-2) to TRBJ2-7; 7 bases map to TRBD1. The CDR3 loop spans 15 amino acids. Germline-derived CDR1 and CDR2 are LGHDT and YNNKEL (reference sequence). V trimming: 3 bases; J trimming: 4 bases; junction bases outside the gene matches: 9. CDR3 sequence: CASSQLGQQNYEQYF. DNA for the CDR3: TGTGCCAGCAGCCAGTTGGGACAGCAAAATTACGAGCAGTACTTC.

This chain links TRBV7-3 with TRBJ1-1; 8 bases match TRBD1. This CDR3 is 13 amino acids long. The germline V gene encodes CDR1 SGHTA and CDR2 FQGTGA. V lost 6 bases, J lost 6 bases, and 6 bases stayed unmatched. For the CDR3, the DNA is TGTGCCAGCAGTCAGGGGGCAGGGTCTGAAGCTTTCTTT. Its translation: CASSQGAGSEAFF.

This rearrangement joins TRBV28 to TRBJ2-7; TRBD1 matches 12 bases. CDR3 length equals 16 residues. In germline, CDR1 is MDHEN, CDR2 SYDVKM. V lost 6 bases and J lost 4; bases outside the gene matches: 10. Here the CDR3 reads CASSPEGQGASYEQYF. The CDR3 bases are TGTGCCAGCAGCCCTGAGGGACAGGGGGCGTCATACGAGCAGTACTTC.

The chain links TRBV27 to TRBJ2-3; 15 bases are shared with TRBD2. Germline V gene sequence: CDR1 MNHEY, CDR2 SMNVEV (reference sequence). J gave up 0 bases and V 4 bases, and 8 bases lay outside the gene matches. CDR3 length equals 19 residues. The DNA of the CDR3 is TGTGCCAGCAGTTGGTCGGGACTAGCGGGAGGAACCAGCACAGATACGCAGTATTTT. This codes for CASSWSGLAGGTSTDTQYF.

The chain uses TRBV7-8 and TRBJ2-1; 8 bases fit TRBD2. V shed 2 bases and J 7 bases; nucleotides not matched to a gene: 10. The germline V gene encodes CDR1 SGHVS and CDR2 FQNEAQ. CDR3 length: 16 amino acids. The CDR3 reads CASSLQSASGSNEQFF. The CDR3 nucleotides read TGTGCCAGCAGCTTACAGTCGGCTAGCGGGTCTAATGAGCAGTTCTTC.

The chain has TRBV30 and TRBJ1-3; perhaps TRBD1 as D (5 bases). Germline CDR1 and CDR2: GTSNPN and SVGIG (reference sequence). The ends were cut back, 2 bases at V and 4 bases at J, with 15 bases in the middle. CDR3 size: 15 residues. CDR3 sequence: CAWSRAGLSGNTIYF. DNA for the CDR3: TGTGCCTGGAGTAGGGCAGGGCTTTCAGGAAACACCATATATTTT.

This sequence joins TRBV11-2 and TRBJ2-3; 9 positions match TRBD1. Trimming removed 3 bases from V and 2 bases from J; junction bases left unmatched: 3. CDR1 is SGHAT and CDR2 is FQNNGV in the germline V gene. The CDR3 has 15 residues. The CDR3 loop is CASSFRDRVTDTQYF. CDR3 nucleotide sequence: TGTGCCAGCAGCTTCCGGGACAGGGTCACAGATACGCAGTATTTT.

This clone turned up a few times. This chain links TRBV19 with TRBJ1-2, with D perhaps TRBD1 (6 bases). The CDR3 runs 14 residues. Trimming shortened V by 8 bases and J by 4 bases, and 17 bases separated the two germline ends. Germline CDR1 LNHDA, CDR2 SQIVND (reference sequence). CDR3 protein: CASHETTGVYGYTF. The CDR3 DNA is TGTGCCAGTCACGAAACGACAGGCGTCTATGGCTACACCTTC.

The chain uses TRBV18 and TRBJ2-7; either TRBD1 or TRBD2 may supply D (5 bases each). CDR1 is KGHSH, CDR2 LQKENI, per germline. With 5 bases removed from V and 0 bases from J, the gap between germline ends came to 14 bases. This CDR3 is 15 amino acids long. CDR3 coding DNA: TGTGCCAGCTCATCTACGGCCGGGGCCTCCTACGAGCAGTACTTC. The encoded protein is CASSSTAGASYEQYF.

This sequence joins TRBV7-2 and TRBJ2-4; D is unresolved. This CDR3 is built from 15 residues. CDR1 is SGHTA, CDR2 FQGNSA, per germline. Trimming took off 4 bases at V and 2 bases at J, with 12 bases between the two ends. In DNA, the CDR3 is TGTGCCAGCAGCTGGGCGGACGGTCCCAAAAACATTCAGTACTTC. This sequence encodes CASSWADGPKNIQYF.

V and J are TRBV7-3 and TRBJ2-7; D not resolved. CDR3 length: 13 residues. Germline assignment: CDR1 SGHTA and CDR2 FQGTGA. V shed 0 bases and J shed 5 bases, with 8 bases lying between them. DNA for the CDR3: TGTGCCAGCAGCTTAACGAAGGGTCACGAGCAGTACTTC. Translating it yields CASSLTKGHEQYF.

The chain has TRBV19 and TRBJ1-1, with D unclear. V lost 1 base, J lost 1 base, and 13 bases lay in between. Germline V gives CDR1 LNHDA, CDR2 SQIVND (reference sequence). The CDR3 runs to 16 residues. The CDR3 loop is CASSIGPHPGNTEAFF. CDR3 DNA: TGTGCCAGTAGTATAGGCCCCCACCCAGGGAACACTGAAGCTTTCTTT.

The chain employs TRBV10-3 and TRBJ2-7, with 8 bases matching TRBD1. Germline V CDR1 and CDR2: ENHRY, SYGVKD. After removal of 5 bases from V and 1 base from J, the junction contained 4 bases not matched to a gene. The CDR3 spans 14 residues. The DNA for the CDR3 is TGTGCCATCAGTTACAGGGGGAGTTCCTACGAGCAGTACTTC. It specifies CAISYRGSSYEQYF.

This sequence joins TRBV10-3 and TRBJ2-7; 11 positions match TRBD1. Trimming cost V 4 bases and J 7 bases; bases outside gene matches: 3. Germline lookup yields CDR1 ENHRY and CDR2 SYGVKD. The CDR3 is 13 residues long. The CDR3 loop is CAISGDRGGEQYF. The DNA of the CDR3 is TGTGCCATCAGTGGGGACAGGGGGGGAGAGCAGTACTTC.

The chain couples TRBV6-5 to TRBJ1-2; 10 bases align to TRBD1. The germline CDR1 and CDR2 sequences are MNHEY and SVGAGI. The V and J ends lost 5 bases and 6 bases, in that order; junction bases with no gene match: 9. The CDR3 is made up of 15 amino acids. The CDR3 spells CASSREAGTGDGYTF. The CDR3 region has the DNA TGTGCCAGCAGTCGAGAAGCCGGGACAGGGGATGGCTACACCTTC.

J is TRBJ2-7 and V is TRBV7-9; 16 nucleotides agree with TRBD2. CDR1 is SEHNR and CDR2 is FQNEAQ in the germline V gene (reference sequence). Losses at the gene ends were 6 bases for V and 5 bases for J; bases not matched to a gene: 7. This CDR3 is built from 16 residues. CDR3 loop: CASRTSGTSGRDEQYF. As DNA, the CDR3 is TGTGCCAGCAGGACCTCCGGGACTAGCGGGAGGGACGAGCAGTACTTC.

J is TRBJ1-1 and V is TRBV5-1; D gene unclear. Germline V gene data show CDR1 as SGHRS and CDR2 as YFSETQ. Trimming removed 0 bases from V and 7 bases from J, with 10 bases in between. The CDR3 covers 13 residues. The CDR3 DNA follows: TGCGCCAGCAGCTTGGACGGGCTGAGTGAAGCTTTCTTT. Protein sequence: CASSLDGLSEAFF.

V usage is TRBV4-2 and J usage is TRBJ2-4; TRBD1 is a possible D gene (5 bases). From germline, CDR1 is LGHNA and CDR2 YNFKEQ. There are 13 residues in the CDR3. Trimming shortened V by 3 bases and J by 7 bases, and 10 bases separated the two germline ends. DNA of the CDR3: TGTGCCAGCAGCCACAGGGTTTCCAACATTCAGTACTTC. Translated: CASSHRVSNIQYF.

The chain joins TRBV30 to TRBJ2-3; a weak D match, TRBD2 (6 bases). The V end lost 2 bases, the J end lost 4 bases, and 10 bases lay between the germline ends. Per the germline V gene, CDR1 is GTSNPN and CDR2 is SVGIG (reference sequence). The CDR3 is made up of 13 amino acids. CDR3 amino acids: CAWSHTGADTQYF. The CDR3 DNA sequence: TGTGCCTGGAGTCATACGGGGGCAGATACGCAGTATTTT.